This T cell receptor (beta chain) was recorded in a study of blood T cells in healthy people across ages. A second roughly 6 to 11 cycle PCR used barcoded and J-beta primers. One entry per CDR3 protein, called by TCRdb with MiXCR from the 5' RACE reads. In the table there are about 730,000 distinct CDR3 sequences, approximately 43% of which are singletons. This TCR derives from a woman in her sixties in good health. Material: blood.

CDR3 nucleotides: TGCGCCAGCAGCGTTTTAGAGGTCGCAGATACGCAGTATTTT. Its protein is CASSVLEVADTQYF. The rearrangement uses TRBV5-1 and TRBJ2-3; D is unclear. Germline V lookup: CDR1 SGHRS, CDR2 YFSETQ. V was pared by 4 bases and J by 4 bases, with 13 bases between. CDR3 length: 14 amino acids.